This TCR beta chain was found in a study of blood T cells in healthy people across ages. Study results and caveats: The study regarded diversity estimates from one million T cells as underestimates.

The CDR3 length is 17 residues. The V gene lost 3 bases and the J gene lost 0 bases, with 12 bases spanning the gap. Germline V gene data show CDR1 as LNHDA and CDR2 as SQIVND (reference sequence). Alongside a J-beta primer mix, a sample-barcoded 5' primer served in a second PCR lasting roughly 6 to 12 cycles. TCRdb used MiXCR to reprocess the 5' RACE reads, holding one entry per CDR3 protein. This table holds more than 800,000 distinct CDR3 sequences, 40% to 55% found once. Regarding this clonotype: As yet, its antigen is unknown.

PBMCs were isolated at a quantity of at least 6.5 million per sample. This TCR was sampled from a woman aged 55-70 years in good health. The sample was blood. This chain uses TRBV19 with TRBJ2-6; perhaps TRBD1 as D (6 bases). CDR3 DNA: TGTGCCAGTAGTATGGAGCGGACAGTCTCTGGGGCCAACGTCCTGACTTTC. Its protein is CASSMERTVSGANVLTF.